Each of the 30 T cell receptor beta chains below was sequenced from the same sample in a study of identical twins. TCRdb fed the 5' RACE reads into MiXCR, producing one record per CDR3 protein. The sample contains roughly 350,000 distinct CDR3 sequences, roughly 9% of which appear only once. The sequenced sample consisted of naive T cells sorted from blood. The receptors derive from a woman aged 45-65 years in good health.

The chain employs TRBV29-1 and TRBJ2-5, with TRBD2 matching 15 bases. Unmatched junction bases numbered 7, after V lost 6 bases and J lost 2 bases. CDR3 length: 16 amino acids. The germline CDR1 and CDR2 sequences are SQVTM and ANQGSEA. The CDR3 coding sequence is TGCAGCGTAGCAGGGACTAGCGGGAGGACACAAGAGACCCAGTACTTC. The encoded protein is CSVAGTSGRTQETQYF.

This clonotype was recorded at least ten times. This chain uses TRBV12-3 or TRBV12-4 with TRBJ2-3; 7 nucleotides agree with TRBD2. The CDR3 is made up of 13 amino acids. J was trimmed by 11 bases and V by 2 bases; bases with no gene match: 7. The CDR3, as DNA: TGTGCCAGCAGTTTAAGTGCGGGAGTGGAGCAGTATTTT. Its protein is CASSLSAGVEQYF.

This clonotype was found a few times. This chain joins TRBV3-1 and TRBJ2-1; D gene ambiguous. The germline V gene encodes CDR1 LGHDT and CDR2 YNNKEL (reference sequence). The CDR3 runs 14 residues. Trimming pared 1 base from V and 1 base from J, leaving 5 bases between. CDR3 coding DNA: TGTGCCAGCAGCCAAGTTCTATCCTACAATGAGCAGTTCTTC. It yields the protein CASSQVLSYNEQFF.

The chain recombines TRBV7-8 with TRBJ1-1; no reliable D call. V was cut by 5 bases and J by 1 base, with 11 bases left in between. The length of the CDR3 is 14 residues. In germline, CDR1 is SGHVS, CDR2 FQNEAQ. The CDR3 DNA is TGTGCCAGCAGCCTACTACAGAAGAACACTGAAGCTTTCTTT. Translated, it gives CASSLLQKNTEAFF. Full variable domain (rest looked up from reference TRBV7-8 and TRBJ1-1): GAGVSQSPRYKVAKRGQDVALRCDPISGHVSLFWYQQALGQGPEFLTYFQNEAQLDKSGLPSDRFFAERPEGSVSTLKIQRTQQEDSAVYLCASSLLQKNTEAFFGQGTRLTVV.

This clonotype was detected many times. The V gene is TRBV11-2, the J gene TRBJ1-5; D is ambiguous. The CDR3 spans 13 residues. The V end was cut by 2 bases, the J end by 7 bases, with 9 bases between. The V gene's germline CDR1 is SGHAT and CDR2 FQNNGV. CDR3 coding DNA: TGTGCCAGCAGCTTAAAAATGGGACAGCCCCAGCATTTT. Its translation is CASSLKMGQPQHF.

The chain joins TRBV20-1 to TRBJ1-5; 7 bases line up with TRBD1. V lost 3 bases to trimming and J lost 2 bases; unmatched junction nucleotides: 4. This CDR3 comprises 14 residues. Germline V gives CDR1 DFQATT, CDR2 SNEGSKA (reference sequence). The chain's CDR3 is CSAREGAGNQPQHF. Written as DNA, the CDR3 is TGCAGTGCTAGGGAGGGGGCAGGCAATCAGCCCCAGCATTTT.

This clonotype was counted ten times or more. This chain uses TRBV20-1 with TRBJ2-3; the match to TRBD2 covers 9 bases. CDR1 is DFQATT and CDR2 is SNEGSKA in the germline V gene (reference sequence). Germline trimming cut 4 bases from V and 2 bases from J; bases unmatched to any gene: 10. This CDR3 spans 16 amino acids. CDR3 protein: CSATPPAGGFTDTQYF. CDR3 nucleotides: TGCAGTGCTACACCTCCAGCGGGAGGTTTCACAGATACGCAGTATTTT.

This clonotype has a count of ten or more. CDR3 DNA: TGTGCCAGCAGCCTAAGTGGAGGGGCAGATACGCAGTATTTT. It encodes CASSLSGGADTQYF. The chain carries TRBV2 and TRBJ2-3; weak D call: TRBD2 (6 bases). The CDR3 spans 14 residues. The germline CDR1 and CDR2 sequences are SNHLY and FYNNEI. V was trimmed by 6 bases and J by 4 bases, leaving 14 bases between them. The full variable domain, in which reference TRBV2 and TRBJ2-3 provide the parts outside the CDR3, is EPEVTQTPSHQVTQMGQEVILRCVPISNHLYFYWYRQILGQKVEFLVSFYNNEISEKSEIFDDQFSVERPDGSNFTLKIRSTKLEDSAMYFCASSLSGGADTQYFGPGTRLTVL.

This chain links TRBV4-2 with TRBJ2-3, with 8 bases identical to TRBD2. There are 16 residues in the CDR3. The V gene's germline CDR1 is LGHNA and CDR2 YNFKEQ. J was trimmed by 0 bases and V by 5 bases; bases with no gene match: 7. CDR3 nucleotides: TGTGCCAGCAGCTCTTCGACTAGCGATAGCACAGATACGCAGTATTTT. Its translation: CASSSSTSDSTDTQYF.

This clonotype was seen only a few times. V usage is TRBV5-1 and J usage is TRBJ2-7, with D perhaps assigned TRBD1 or TRBD2 (5 bases each). Per the germline V gene, CDR1 is SGHRS and CDR2 is YFSETQ. V dropped 4 bases and J dropped 0 bases, with 14 bases sitting between them. This CDR3 contains 15 residues. CDR3 protein: CASSPGTRSSYEQYF. The CDR3 DNA reads TGCGCCAGCAGCCCGGGGACCAGAAGCTCCTACGAGCAGTACTTC.

This clonotype was observed at least ten times. The chain links TRBV7-9 to TRBJ2-5; 7 positions match TRBD2. The germline CDR1 and CDR2 sequences are SEHNR and FQNEAQ (reference sequence). The CDR3 runs to 15 residues. V was pared by 0 bases and J by 0 bases, with 1 base of the junction left unmatched. CDR3 loop: CASSLAGGYQETQYF. The CDR3 DNA follows: TGTGCCAGCAGCTTAGCGGGAGGGTACCAAGAGACCCAGTACTTC.

The rearrangement uses TRBV4-2 and TRBJ2-7; D is unresolved. The germline V and J ends were trimmed by 0 bases and 0 bases, with 9 bases remaining between them. CDR3 size: 15 residues. The V gene's germline CDR1 is LGHNA and CDR2 YNFKEQ. The CDR3 DNA reads as TGTGCCAGCAGCCAAGAGTGGCAGACCTCCTACGAGCAGTACTTC. It encodes CASSQEWQTSYEQYF.

This clonotype was seen only a few times. The gene calls are TRBV18 and TRBJ2-1; 9 bases are shared with TRBD2. Trimming took 6 bases from V and 2 from J; bases not matched to a gene: 8. The germline CDR1 and CDR2 sequences are KGHSH and LQKENI. The CDR3 is made up of 16 amino acids. Written as DNA, the CDR3 is TGTGCCAGCTCGCTCTTGGGACTAGCAGCCTACAATGAGCAGTTCTTC. Translation: CASSLLGLAAYNEQFF.

CDR3 sequence: CSSRQGVDTGELFF. The CDR3 DNA reads TGCAGCTCAAGACAGGGGGTAGACACCGGGGAGCTGTTTTTT. This chain links TRBV29-1 with TRBJ2-2; 9 bases fit TRBD1. The length of the CDR3 is 14 residues. The trim removed 8 bases at V and 3 bases at J, leaving 7 bases unmatched. CDR1 and CDR2 (germline): SQVTM, ANQGSEA.

This chain uses TRBV27 with TRBJ1-5, with D possibly matching TRBD1 (5 bases). Germline assignment: CDR1 MNHEY and CDR2 SMNVEV (reference sequence). Trimming pared 2 bases from V and 3 bases from J, leaving 11 bases between. There are 15 residues in the CDR3. The CDR3 here is CASSLMQGANQPQHF. DNA of the CDR3: TGTGCCAGCAGTTTAATGCAGGGCGCCAATCAGCCCCAGCATTTT.

The table lists this clonotype with many counts. The genes are TRBV29-1 and TRBJ2-3, with D perhaps matching TRBD2 (6 bases). The V and J ends lost 5 bases and 5 bases respectively, with 23 bases between them. From germline, CDR1 is SQVTM and CDR2 ANQGSEA. The CDR3 has 16 residues. In nucleotides, the CDR3 is TGCAGCGTTATAACTAGTGGGAGGCTTTTGGGAGATACGCAGTATTTT. Translated, it gives CSVITSGRLLGDTQYF.

There are many counts of this clonotype. The V gene is TRBV7-9, the J gene TRBJ2-2; D possibly uses TRBD1 or TRBD2 (5 bases each). The germline V and J ends were trimmed by 7 bases and 7 bases, with 19 bases remaining between them. Germline CDR1 SEHNR, CDR2 FQNEAQ (reference sequence). The CDR3 spans 15 residues. CDR3 sequence: CASTRRQGAVGELFF. The DNA of the CDR3 is TGTGCCAGCACTCGGAGGCAGGGTGCTGTCGGGGAGCTGTTTTTT.

The chain combines TRBV29-1 with TRBJ2-1, with 11 positions matching TRBD2. The CDR3 totals 15 residues. The J segment lost 9 bases and the V segment lost 3 bases, leaving 10 bases of the junction unmatched. CDR1 SQVTM and CDR2 ANQGSEA come from the germline V gene. CDR3 in DNA: TGCAGCGTTGAGGGGTCGGGACTAGCGGACGGTGAGCAGTTCTTC. Encoded protein: CSVEGSGLADGEQFF.

CDR3 coding DNA: TGTGCCTCGCTAAAGTCCCCTGGGGCCAACGTCCTGACTTTC. This sequence encodes CASLKSPGANVLTF. The chain employs TRBV27 and TRBJ2-6; D remains unclear. The V end lost 11 bases, the J end lost 2 bases, and 13 bases lay between the germline ends. CDR1 and CDR2 (germline): MNHEY, SMNVEV (reference sequence). CDR3 size: 14 residues.

This clonotype was detected many times. The genes are TRBV29-1 and TRBJ2-2; D might be TRBD2 (5 bases). Looked up from germline, CDR1 is SQVTM and CDR2 is ANQGSEA. There are 15 residues in the CDR3. Trimming left V 7 bases short and J 4 bases short, with 19 bases between. Here the CDR3 reads CSATGGLEPTGELFF. The CDR3 DNA reads as TGCAGCGCCACGGGCGGGCTCGAACCCACCGGGGAGCTGTTTTTT.

The chain couples TRBV6-1 to TRBJ2-7, with TRBD2 matching over 7 bases. This CDR3 contains 17 residues. Trimming removed 7 bases from V and 1 base from J; junction bases left unmatched: 16. Per the germline V gene, CDR1 is MNHNS and CDR2 is SASEGT. The CDR3 DNA follows: TGTGCCAGCACCCCGAGGGGTGGAGGAGCGGGATCCTACGAGCAGTACGTC. This translates into CASTPRGGGAGSYEQYV.

The CDR3 loop reads CASWGTAIFTEAFF. The CDR3 nucleotides read TGTGCCAGTTGGGGGACAGCCATTTTCACTGAAGCTTTCTTT. The V gene is TRBV7-9, the J gene TRBJ1-1; 7 positions agree with TRBD1. In germline, CDR1 is SEHNR, CDR2 FQNEAQ (reference sequence). The CDR3 contains 14 residues. With 9 bases clipped from V and 4 bases from J, the junction kept 11 bases outside the gene matches. Full variable domain (rest looked up from reference TRBV7-9 and TRBJ1-1): DTGVSQNPRHKITKRGQNVTFRCDPISEHNRLYWYRQTLGQGPEFLTYFQNEAQLEKSRLLSDRFSAERPKGSFSTLEIQRTEQGDSAMYLCASWGTAIFTEAFFGQGTRLTVV.

The V call is TRBV12-3 or TRBV12-4, the J call TRBJ1-5, with 8 bases matching TRBD1. The V segment lost 1 base and the J segment 6 bases; nucleotides outside the gene matches: 8. The CDR3 contains 16 residues. The CDR3 DNA is TGTGCCAGCAGTTTAGGGACAGGGAAGACGGGTCAGCCCCAGCATTTT. Its translation: CASSLGTGKTGQPQHF.

To note about this clonotype: One end of the junction does not line up with germline, which may come from a read error. V and J are TRBV7-7 and TRBJ2-2; D is undetermined. CDR1 SSHAT and CDR2 FNYEAQ come from the germline V gene (reference sequence). This CDR3 comprises 15 residues. In nucleotides, the CDR3 is TGTGCTAGCAGCTTAGTAGGCAGCCCCACCGGGGAGCTGTTTTTT. It encodes CASSLVGSPTGELFF.

This clonotype was found many times. The rearrangement joins TRBV27 to TRBJ2-7; D unresolved. The CDR3 runs 15 residues. Germline V lookup: CDR1 MNHEY, CDR2 SMNVEV (reference sequence). V lost 0 bases and J 2 bases, leaving 11 bases between the germline ends. CDR3 DNA: TGTGCCAGCAGTTTATCAGCGACGCCCACCTACGAGCAGTACTTC. Amino acids: CASSLSATPTYEQYF.

The chain carries TRBV19 and TRBJ2-3; possible D gene TRBD1, 5 bases. V lost 6 bases and J lost 8, with 12 bases in between. In germline, CDR1 is LNHDA, CDR2 SQIVND (reference sequence). The CDR3 is made up of 12 amino acids. The CDR3 DNA follows: TGTGCCAGTAGAAACCTCCAGGGTACGCAGTATTTT. Its protein product is CASRNLQGTQYF.

This chain connects TRBV11-3 to TRBJ1-2; 7 nucleotides agree with TRBD1. CDR1 is SGHNT and CDR2 is YENEEA in the germline V gene. The V and J ends lost 5 bases and 1 base, in that order; junction bases with no gene match: 10. CDR3 length: 16 residues. CDR3 sequence reads: CASSRPTGNFNYGYTF. The CDR3 DNA is TGTGCCAGCAGCCGACCGACAGGGAACTTTAACTATGGCTACACCTTC.

This clonotype was seen a handful of times. This chain uses TRBV11-2 with TRBJ2-7; the D gene is possibly TRBD2 (6 bases). Between the trimmed V and J ends, which lost 5 bases and 4 bases, there was a span of 15 bases. In germline, CDR1 is SGHAT, CDR2 FQNNGV. CDR3 size: 14 residues. The DNA for the CDR3 is TGTGCCAGCAGCCCAGATGAGCGGGCGTACGAGCAGTACTTC. Translating gives CASSPDERAYEQYF.

V gene TRBV14 combines with J gene TRBJ2-1; weak D call: TRBD2 (5 bases). Looked up from germline, CDR1 is SGHDN and CDR2 is FVKESK. Trimming took off 4 bases at V and 7 bases at J, with 17 bases between the two ends. The CDR3 is 15 residues long. The CDR3, as DNA: TGTGCCAGCAGCCCCCCCCTTCCGGGGTTGAATGAGCAGTTCTTC. It codes for CASSPPLPGLNEQFF.

This clonotype has at least ten counts. V and J are TRBV7-9 and TRBJ1-5; 8 nucleotides align to TRBD1. CDR3 length: 16 residues. Per germline, CDR1 SEHNR and CDR2 FQNEAQ (reference sequence). The J segment lost 1 base and the V segment lost 4 bases, leaving 6 bases of the junction unmatched. The CDR3 nucleotides read TGTGCCAGCAGCTCCACGACAGGGGTAAGCAATCAGCCCCAGCATTTT. Translation gives CASSSTTGVSNQPQHF.